Listed below are T cell receptor beta chains from one sample, sequenced in a study of blood T cell repertoires in COVID-19. Generated by immunoSEQ multiplex PCR, the TCRdb table keeps only in-frame clones and is missing some. The sample yields 34,000 or so clones, roughly 80% seen once. Source material: peripheral blood. These receptors were obtained from an older man with acute or convalescent COVID-19. Both conserved end residues are part of each CDR3. A D gene is named only where the DNA matches it firmly.

CDR3aa,CDR3nt,j_gene,d_gene,v_gene
CASMWDYVPSYNEQFF,TGCGCCAGCATGTGGGACTATGTACCTTCCTACAATGAGCAGTTCTTC,TRBJ2-1,TRBD2,TRBV10-2
CASSLSSGGAGNKGDTQYF,TGTGCCAGCAGTCTATCTAGCGGGGGGGCCGGAAATAAGGGAGATACGCAGTATTTT,TRBJ2-3,TRBD2,TRBV27
CSASHRKETQYF,TGCAGTGCTAGTCATAGAAAAGAGACCCAGTACTTC,TRBJ2-5,NA,TRBV20-1
CASSVDRGLAAEDTQYF,TGTGCCAGCAGTGTGGACAGGGGACTAGCGGCCGAAGATACGCAGTATTTT,TRBJ2-3,TRBD2,TRBV9
CASGQGGRTQYF,TGTGCCAGCGGACAGGGCGGGCGTACGCAGTATTTT,TRBJ2-3,TRBD1,TRBV27
CASSLGQGGSNQPQHF,TGTGCCAGCAGCTTAGGACAGGGTGGGAGCAATCAGCCCCAGCATTTT,TRBJ1-5,TRBD1,TRBV7-8
CASSRATDTQYF,TGTGCCAGCAGCCGAGCAACAGATACGCAGTATTTT,TRBJ2-3,NA,TRBV11-2
CSASARRGKLYEQYF,TGCAGTGCTAGTGCCCGGCGGGGGAAACTCTACGAGCAGTACTTC,TRBJ2-7,TRBD2,TRBV20-1
CASSRATGDLAPSSYNEQFF,TGTGCCAGCAGTCGAGCGACAGGGGACCTTGCACCCAGCTCCTACAATGAGCAGTTCTTC,TRBJ2-1,TRBD1,TRBV6-6
CASEDREGYEQYF,TGTGCCAGTGAGGACAGGGAGGGATACGAGCAGTACTTC,TRBJ2-7,NA,TRBV19
CASSPTRGLSYEQYF,TGCGCCAGCAGCCCTACCAGGGGCCTCTCCTACGAGCAGTACTTC,TRBJ2-7,NA,TRBV4-3